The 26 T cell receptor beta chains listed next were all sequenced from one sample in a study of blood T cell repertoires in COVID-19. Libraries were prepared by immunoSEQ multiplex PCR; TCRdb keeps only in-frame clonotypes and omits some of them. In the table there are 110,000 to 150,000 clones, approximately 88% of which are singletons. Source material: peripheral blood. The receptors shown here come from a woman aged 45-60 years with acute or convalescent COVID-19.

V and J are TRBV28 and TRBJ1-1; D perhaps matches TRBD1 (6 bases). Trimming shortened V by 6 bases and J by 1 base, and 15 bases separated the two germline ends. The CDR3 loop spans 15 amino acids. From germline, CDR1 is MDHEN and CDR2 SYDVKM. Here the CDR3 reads CASRQGPGGNTEAFF. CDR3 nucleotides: TGTGCCAGCAGACAGGGCCCGGGGGGGAACACTGAAGCTTTCTTT.

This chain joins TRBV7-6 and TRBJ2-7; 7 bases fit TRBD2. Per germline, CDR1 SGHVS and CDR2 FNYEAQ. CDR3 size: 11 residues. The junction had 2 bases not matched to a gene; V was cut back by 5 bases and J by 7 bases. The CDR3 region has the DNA TGTGCCAGCAGCGACGGGAGGGAGCAGTACTTC. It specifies CASSDGREQYF.

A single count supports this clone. The CDR3 reads CASSQDPTSTDEQFF. CDR3 DNA sequence: TGTGCCAGCAGCCAAGACCCTACTAGTACGGATGAGCAGTTCTTC. The chain joins TRBV3-1 (or the pseudogene TRBV3-2) to TRBJ2-1, with TRBD2 as a possible D gene (5 bases). V was shortened by 0 bases and J by 8 bases, with 14 bases between the two germline ends. Germline V CDR1 and CDR2: LGHDT, YNNKEL (reference sequence). This CDR3 spans 15 amino acids.

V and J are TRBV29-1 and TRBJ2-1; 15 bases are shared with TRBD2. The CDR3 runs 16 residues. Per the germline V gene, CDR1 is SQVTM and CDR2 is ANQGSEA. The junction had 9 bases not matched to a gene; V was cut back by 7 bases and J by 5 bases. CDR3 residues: CSGTGLAGGNNNEQFF. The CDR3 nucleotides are TGCAGCGGAACGGGACTAGCGGGAGGAAACAACAATGAGCAGTTCTTC.

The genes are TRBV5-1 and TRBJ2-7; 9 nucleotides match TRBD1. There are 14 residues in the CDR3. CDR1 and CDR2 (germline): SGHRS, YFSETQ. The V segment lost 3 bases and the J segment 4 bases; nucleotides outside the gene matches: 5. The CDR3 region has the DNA TGCGCCAGCAGCTCGACAGGGGGTCAATACGAGCAGTACTTC. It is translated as CASSSTGGQYEQYF.

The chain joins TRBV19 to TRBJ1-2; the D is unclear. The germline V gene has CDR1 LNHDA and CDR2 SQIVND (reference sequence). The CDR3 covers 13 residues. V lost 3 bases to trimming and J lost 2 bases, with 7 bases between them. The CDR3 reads CASSIGGNYGYTF. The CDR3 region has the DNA TGTGCCAGTAGTATCGGCGGAAACTATGGCTACACCTTC.

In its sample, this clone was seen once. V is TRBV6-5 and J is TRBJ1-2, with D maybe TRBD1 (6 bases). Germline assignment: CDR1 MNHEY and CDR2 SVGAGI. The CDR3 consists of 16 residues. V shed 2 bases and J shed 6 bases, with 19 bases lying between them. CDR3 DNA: TGTGCCAGCAGTTACGACTTACCACAGGGATTAGATGGCTACACCTTC. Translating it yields CASSYDLPQGLDGYTF.

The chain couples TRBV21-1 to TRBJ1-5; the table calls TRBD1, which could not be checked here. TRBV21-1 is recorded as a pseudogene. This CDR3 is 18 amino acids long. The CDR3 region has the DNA TGTGCCAGCAGCAAACCAAGGGCGCAGGGGATGGTTGCTCAGCCCCAGCATTTT. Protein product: CASSKPRAQGMVAQPQHF.

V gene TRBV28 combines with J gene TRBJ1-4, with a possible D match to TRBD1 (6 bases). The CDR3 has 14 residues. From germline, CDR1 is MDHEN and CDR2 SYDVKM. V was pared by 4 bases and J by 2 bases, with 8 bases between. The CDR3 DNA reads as TGTGCCAGCAGTTCCCAGGGGACTAATGAAAAACTGTTTTTT. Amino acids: CASSSQGTNEKLFF.

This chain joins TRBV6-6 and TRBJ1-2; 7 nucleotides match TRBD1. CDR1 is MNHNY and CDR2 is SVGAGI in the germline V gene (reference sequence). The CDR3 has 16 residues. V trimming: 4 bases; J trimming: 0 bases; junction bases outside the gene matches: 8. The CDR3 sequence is CASSSLGQASNYGYTF. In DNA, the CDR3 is TGTGCCAGCAGTTCCCTCGGACAGGCATCTAACTATGGCTACACCTTC.

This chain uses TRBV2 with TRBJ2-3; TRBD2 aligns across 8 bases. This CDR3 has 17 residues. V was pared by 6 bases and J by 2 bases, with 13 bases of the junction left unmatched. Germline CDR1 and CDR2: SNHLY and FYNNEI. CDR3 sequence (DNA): TGTGCCAGCAGCGGGTTCGGGGATAGCGGGGACACAGATACGCAGTATTTT. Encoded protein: CASSGFGDSGDTDTQYF.

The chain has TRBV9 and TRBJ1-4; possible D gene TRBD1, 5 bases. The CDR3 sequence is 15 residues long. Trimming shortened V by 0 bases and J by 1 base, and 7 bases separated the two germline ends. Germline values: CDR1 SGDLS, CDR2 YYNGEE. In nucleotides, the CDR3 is TGTGCCAGCAGCGTAGCCGGGGGAACTAATGAAAAACTGTTTTTT. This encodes CASSVAGGTNEKLFF.

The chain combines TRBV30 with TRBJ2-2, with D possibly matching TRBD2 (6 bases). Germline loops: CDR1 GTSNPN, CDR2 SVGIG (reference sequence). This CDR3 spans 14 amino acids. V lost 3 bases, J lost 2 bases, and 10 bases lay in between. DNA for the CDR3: TGTGCCTGGAGATCAGCGGGCAACACCGGGGAGCTGTTTTTT. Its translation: CAWRSAGNTGELFF.

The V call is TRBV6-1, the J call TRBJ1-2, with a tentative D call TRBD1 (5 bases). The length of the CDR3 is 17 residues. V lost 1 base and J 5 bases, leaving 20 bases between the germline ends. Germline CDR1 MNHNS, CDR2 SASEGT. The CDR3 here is CASSEVGEIPPGYGYTF. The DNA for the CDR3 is TGTGCCAGCAGTGAAGTAGGGGAAATACCCCCCGGATATGGCTACACCTTC.

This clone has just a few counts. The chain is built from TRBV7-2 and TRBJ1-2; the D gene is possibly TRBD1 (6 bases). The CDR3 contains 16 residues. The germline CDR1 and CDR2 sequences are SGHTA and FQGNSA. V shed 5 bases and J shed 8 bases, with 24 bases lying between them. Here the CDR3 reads CASSLLWGGARGGYTF. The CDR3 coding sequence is TGTGCCAGCAGCCTGCTCTGGGGGGGGGCAAGAGGCGGCTACACCTTC.

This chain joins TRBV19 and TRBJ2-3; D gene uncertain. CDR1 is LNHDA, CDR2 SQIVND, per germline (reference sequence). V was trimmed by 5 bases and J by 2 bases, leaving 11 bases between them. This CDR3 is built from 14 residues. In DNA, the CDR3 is TGTGCCAGTAGTTCGGAGTTGGTCACAGATACGCAGTATTTT. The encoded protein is CASSSELVTDTQYF. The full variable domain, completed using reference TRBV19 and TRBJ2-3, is DGGITQSPKYLFRKEGQNVTLSCEQNLNHDAMYWYRQDPGQGLRLIYYSQIVNDFQKGDIAEGYSVSREKKESFPLTVTSAQKNPTAFYLCASSSELVTDTQYFGPGTRLTVL.

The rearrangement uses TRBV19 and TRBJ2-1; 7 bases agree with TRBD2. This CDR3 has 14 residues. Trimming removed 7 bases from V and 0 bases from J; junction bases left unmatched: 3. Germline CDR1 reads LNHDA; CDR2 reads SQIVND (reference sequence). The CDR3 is CASMGGSSYNEQFF. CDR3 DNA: TGTGCCAGTATGGGCGGGAGCTCCTACAATGAGCAGTTCTTC.

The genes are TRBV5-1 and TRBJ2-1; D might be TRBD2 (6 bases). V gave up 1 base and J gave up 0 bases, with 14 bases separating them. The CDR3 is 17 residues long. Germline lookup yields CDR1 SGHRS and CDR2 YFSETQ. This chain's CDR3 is CASSLISGESSYNEQFF. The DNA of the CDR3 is TGCGCCAGCAGCTTGATTAGCGGAGAAAGCTCCTACAATGAGCAGTTCTTC.

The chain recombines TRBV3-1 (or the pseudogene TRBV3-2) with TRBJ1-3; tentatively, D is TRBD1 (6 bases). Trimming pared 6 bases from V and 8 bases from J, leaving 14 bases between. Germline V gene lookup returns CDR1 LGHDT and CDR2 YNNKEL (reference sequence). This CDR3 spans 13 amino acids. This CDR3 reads CASSLQGTDTIYF. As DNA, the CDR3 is TGTGCCAGCAGTCTACAGGGCACAGACACCATATATTTT.

The CDR3 DNA follows: TGTGCCAGCAGCTTGGGGGGCACTGGGGCCAACGTCCTGACTTTC. Translated, it gives CASSLGGTGANVLTF. The chain carries TRBV5-4 and TRBJ2-6; maybe TRBD1 (5 bases). CDR1 and CDR2 (germline): SGHNT, YYREEE (reference sequence). V lost 0 bases and J lost 2, with 6 bases in between. The CDR3 sequence is 15 residues long.

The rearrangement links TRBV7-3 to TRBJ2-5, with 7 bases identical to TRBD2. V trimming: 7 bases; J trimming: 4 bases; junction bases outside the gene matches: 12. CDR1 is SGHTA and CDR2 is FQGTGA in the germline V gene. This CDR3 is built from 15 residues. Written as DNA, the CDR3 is TGTGCCAGCACCCTCAGGACTAGAGGGGTAGAGACCCAGTACTTC. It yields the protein CASTLRTRGVETQYF.

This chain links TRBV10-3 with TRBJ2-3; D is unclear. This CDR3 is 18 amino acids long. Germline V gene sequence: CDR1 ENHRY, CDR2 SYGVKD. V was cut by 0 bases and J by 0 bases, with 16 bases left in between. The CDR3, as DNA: TGTGCCATCAGTGAGTCTTCGCAGACGCAGACTAGCACAGATACGCAGTATTTT. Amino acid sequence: CAISESSQTQTSTDTQYF.

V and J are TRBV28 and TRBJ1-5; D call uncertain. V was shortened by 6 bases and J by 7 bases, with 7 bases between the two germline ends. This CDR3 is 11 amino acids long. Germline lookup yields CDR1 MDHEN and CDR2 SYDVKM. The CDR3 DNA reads TGTGCCAGCAGGAGTAGCCAGCCCCAGCATTTT. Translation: CASRSSQPQHF.

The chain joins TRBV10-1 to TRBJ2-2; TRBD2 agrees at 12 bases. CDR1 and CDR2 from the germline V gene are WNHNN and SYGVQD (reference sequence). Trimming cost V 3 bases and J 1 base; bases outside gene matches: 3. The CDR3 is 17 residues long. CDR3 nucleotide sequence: TGCGCCAGCAGTGACCAGACTAGCGGGAGGAACACCGGGGAGCTGTTTTTT. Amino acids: CASSDQTSGRNTGELFF.

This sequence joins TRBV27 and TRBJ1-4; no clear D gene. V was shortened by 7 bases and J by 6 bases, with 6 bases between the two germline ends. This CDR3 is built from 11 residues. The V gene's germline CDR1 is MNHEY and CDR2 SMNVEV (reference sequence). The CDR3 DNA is TGTGCCAGCAAGAGGGATGAAAAACTGTTTTTT. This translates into CASKRDEKLFF.

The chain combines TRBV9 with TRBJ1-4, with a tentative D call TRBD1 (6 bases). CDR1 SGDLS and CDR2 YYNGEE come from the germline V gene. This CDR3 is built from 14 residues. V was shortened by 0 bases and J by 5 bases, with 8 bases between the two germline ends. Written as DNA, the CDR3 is TGTGCCAGCAGCGTAGCCAGGGGAAATGAAAAACTGTTTTTT. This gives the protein CASSVARGNEKLFF.